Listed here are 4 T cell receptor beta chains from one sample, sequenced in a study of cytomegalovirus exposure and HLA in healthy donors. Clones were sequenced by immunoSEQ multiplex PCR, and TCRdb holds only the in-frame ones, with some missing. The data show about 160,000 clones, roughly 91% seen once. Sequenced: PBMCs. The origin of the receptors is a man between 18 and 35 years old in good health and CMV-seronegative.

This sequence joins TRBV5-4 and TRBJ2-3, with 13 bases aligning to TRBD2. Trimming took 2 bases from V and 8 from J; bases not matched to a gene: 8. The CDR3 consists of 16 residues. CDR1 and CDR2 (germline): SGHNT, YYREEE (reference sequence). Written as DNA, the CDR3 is TGTGCCAGCAGCTTCACTAGCGGGGGGGCGGGTGTTACGCAGTATTTT. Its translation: CASSFTSGGAGVTQYF.

CDR3 nucleotides: TGTGCCAGCAGGAGATTATCCACAGATACGCAGTATTTT. Its translation: CASRRLSTDTQYF. This rearrangement joins TRBV6-5 to TRBJ2-3; D remains ambiguous. V was pared by 6 bases and J by 2 bases, with 9 bases between. The CDR3 spans 13 residues. Germline loops: CDR1 MNHEY, CDR2 SVGAGI.

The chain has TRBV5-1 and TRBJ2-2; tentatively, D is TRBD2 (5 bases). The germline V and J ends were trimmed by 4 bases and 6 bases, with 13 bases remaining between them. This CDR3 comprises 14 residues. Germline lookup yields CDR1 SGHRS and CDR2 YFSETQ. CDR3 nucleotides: TGCGCCAGCAGCCGGACTGGAGACCCCGGGGAGCTGTTTTTT. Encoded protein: CASSRTGDPGELFF. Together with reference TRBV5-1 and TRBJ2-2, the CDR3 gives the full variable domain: KAGVTQTPRYLIKTRGQQVTLSCSPISGHRSVSWYQQTPGQGLQFLFEYFSETQRNKGNFPGRFSGRQFSNSRSEMNVSTLELGDSALYLCASSRTGDPGELFFGEGSRLTVL.

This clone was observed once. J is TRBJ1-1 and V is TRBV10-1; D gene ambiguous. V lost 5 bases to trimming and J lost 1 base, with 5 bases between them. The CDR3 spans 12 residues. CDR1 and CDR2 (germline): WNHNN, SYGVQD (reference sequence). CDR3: CASSNRNTEAFF. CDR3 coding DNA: TGCGCCAGCAGTAACAGGAACACTGAAGCTTTCTTT.